Many counts were recorded for the clone carrying this T cell receptor (beta chain). TCRdb reanalysed the RT-PCR reads using MiXCR and keeps one entry per CDR3 protein. The table includes almost 700,000 distinct CDR3 sequences, approximately 14% detected once. Trimming took off 1 base at V and 7 bases at J, with 16 bases between the two ends. Germline V gene data show CDR1 as GTSNPN and CDR2 as SVGIG (reference sequence). The CDR3 spans 15 residues. The origin of this receptor is a female donor in good health, serving as a healthy control. This sequence joins TRBV30 and TRBJ1-4, with D unresolved. Sequencing was done on a sample of memory CD4+ T cells from blood. The CDR3 is CAWSGNSGTREKLFF. The CDR3 DNA follows: TGTGCCTGGAGTGGTAACTCCGGAACGCGTGAAAAACTGTTTTTT.